There are many counts of the clone carrying this T cell receptor (beta chain). The sample belongs to a study of HIV-infected children after antiretroviral therapy interruption. The wider study: Children's median ages were about 9.5 years and 8 years by group. Interruption-arm samples span weeks 0, 12, interruption end (24 or 48), and about 3 years post-study.

This CDR3 is built from 15 residues. With V trimmed by 5 bases and J by 4 bases, 10 bases remained unmatched. Germline V gene lookup returns CDR1 DFQATT and CDR2 SNEGSKA (reference sequence). Unique molecular identifiers were included in an RNA-based 3' RACE TCR library. TCRdb ran MiXCR on the 3' RACE reads and lists one entry per CDR3 protein. The sample has more than 12,000 distinct CDR3 sequences, 3% to 4% seen once. The treatment was: PENTA 11 planned treatment interruption arm or continuous ART arm. Samples needed at least 5 million viable cryopreserved PBMCs. The starting material was CD45RO+ CD8+ T cells from PBMCs, pooled from several time points, obtained from a donor given antiretroviral therapy, either interrupted or continuous. Subset specified: memory CD8+ CD45RO+ CD45RA- T cells. The sequence derives from a pool of human donors with HIV. V usage is TRBV20-1 and J usage is TRBJ2-5, with 10 bases aligning to TRBD2. CDR3 amino acids: CSADKGTSDSETQYF. CDR3 in DNA: TGCAGTGCTGACAAGGGGACTAGCGATTCAGAGACCCAGTACTTC.